The 3 T cell receptor beta chains below all came from one sample that was sequenced in a study of blood T cell repertoires in COVID-19. Assay used: immunoSEQ multiplex PCR; TCRdb lists only in-frame clones, some missing. The sample gives 390,000 or so clones, 80% to 90% of which show up once; 10% is in the top ten. Specimen: PBMCs or T cells enriched from blood (not recorded which). All receptors derive from a woman between 45 and 60 years old who had recovered from COVID-19.

The chain joins TRBV7-9 to TRBJ1-2; maybe TRBD1 (5 bases). Trimming shortened V by 4 bases and J by 8 bases, and 14 bases separated the two germline ends. Germline V gene data show CDR1 as SEHNR and CDR2 as FQNEAQ (reference sequence). This CDR3 is built from 13 residues. As DNA, the CDR3 is TGTGCCAGCAGCTCAGGGCCCACCCGGGGCTACACCTTC. Translation: CASSSGPTRGYTF.

The chain employs TRBV27 and TRBJ1-2, with TRBD1 matching over 7 bases. After removal of 6 bases from V and 10 bases from J, the junction contained 11 bases not matched to a gene. CDR1 is MNHEY and CDR2 is SMNVEV in the germline V gene (reference sequence). The CDR3 length is 13 residues. CDR3 sequence: CASSRGQTDDYTF. The CDR3 nucleotides are TGTGCCAGCAGCCGGGGACAGACCGATGACTACACCTTC.

The chain joins TRBV28 to TRBJ1-4; D is possibly TRBD1 (5 bases). Trimming removed 5 bases at V and 8 bases at J, with 24 bases between. This CDR3 comprises 17 residues. Germline V gene data show CDR1 as MDHEN and CDR2 as SYDVKM. In nucleotides, the CDR3 is TGTGCCAGCAGTCCCCGGGGGTCGAGGGGAGGTGGAGAAAAACTGTTTTTT. The encoded protein is CASSPRGSRGGGEKLFF. The complete variable domain, with remaining parts taken from reference TRBV28 and TRBJ1-4, reads DVKVTQSSRYLVKRTGEKVFLECVQDMDHENMFWYRQDPGLGLRLIYFSYDVKMKEKGDIPEGYSVSREKKERFSLILESASTNQTSMYLCASSPRGSRGGGEKLFFGSGTQLSVL.